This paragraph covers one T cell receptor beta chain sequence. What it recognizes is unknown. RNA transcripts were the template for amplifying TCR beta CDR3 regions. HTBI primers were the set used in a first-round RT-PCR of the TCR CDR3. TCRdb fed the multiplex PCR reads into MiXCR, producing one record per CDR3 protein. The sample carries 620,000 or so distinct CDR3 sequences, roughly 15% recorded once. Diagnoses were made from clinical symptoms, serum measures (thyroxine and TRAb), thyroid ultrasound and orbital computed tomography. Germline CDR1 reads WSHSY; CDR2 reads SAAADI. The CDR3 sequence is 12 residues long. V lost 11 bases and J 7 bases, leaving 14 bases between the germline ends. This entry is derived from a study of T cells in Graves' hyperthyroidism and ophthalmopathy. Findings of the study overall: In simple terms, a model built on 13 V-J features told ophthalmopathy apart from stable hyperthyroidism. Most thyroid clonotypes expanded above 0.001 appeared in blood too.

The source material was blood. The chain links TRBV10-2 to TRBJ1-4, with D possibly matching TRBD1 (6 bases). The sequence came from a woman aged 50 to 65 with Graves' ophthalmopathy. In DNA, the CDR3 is TGCGCCTCGGCGGGGGGCGTTGAAAAACTGTTTTTT. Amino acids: CASAGGVEKLFF.